This T cell receptor (beta chain) derives from a study of cytomegalovirus exposure and HLA in healthy donors. General study results and limits: CMV serostatus stood as the only immune exposure information on hand. Cytomegalovirus status was reportedly diagnosed by the classifier with high sensitivity and specificity.

With respect to this clone: Antigen specificity is unknown.

In the PCR, 60 Vbeta and 13 Jbeta primers were used. Assay used: immunoSEQ multiplex PCR; TCRdb lists only in-frame clones, some missing. The table includes fewer than 150,000 clones, 70% to 80% detected once. The TCR was taken from a man between 50 and 59 years old in good health and CMV-seronegative. The material sequenced was PBMCs.

The CDR3 loop is CATKTTGTEAFF. The CDR3 DNA sequence: TGTGCCACCAAAACTACGGGCACTGAAGCTTTCTTT. The gene calls are TRBV6-6 and TRBJ1-1; D uncertain. The ends were cut back, 10 bases at V and 4 bases at J, with 13 bases in the middle. The CDR3 runs 12 residues. Germline V gives CDR1 MNHNY, CDR2 SVGAGI (reference sequence).